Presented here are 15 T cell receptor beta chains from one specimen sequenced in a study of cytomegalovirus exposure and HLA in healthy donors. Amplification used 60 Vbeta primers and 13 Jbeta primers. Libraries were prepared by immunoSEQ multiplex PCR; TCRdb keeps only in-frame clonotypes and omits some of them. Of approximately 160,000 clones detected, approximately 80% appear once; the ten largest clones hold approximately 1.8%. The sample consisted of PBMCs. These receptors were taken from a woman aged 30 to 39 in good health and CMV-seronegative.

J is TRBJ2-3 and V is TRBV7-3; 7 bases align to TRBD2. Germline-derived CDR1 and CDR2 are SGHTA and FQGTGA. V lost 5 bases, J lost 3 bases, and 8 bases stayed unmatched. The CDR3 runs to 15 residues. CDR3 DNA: TGTGCCAGCAGCCCACGCGGGGGAGGGACAGATACGCAGTATTTT. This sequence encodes CASSPRGGGTDTQYF.

The CDR3 sequence: CSVIEARAEAFF. The CDR3 nucleotides are TGCAGCGTTATCGAGGCGAGAGCTGAAGCTTTCTTT. The V and J genes are TRBV29-1 and TRBJ1-1; D not certain. The V end lost 5 bases, the J end lost 6 bases, and 13 bases lay between the germline ends. Germline V gene data show CDR1 as SQVTM and CDR2 as ANQGSEA. This CDR3 is 12 amino acids long. Based on the CDR3 plus reference TRBV29-1 and TRBJ1-1, the full variable domain is SAVISQKPSRDICQRGTSLTIQCQVDSQVTMMFWYRQQPGQSLTLIATANQGSEATYESGFVIDKFPISRPNLTFSTLTVSNMSPEDSSIYLCSVIEARAEAFFGQGTRLTVV.

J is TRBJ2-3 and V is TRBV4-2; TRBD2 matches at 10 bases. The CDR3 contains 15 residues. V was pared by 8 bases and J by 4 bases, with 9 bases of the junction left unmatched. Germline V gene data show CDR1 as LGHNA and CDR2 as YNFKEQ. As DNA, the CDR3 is TGTGCCAGCCAGATGGGGCTAGCGGGAGCAGATACGCAGTATTTT. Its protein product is CASQMGLAGADTQYF.

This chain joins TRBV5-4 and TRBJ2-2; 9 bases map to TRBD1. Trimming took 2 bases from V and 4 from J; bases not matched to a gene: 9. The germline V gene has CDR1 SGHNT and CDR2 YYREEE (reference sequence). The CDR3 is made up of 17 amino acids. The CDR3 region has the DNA TGTGCCAGCAGCTTCGATTCCTGGACAGGGGCCACCGGGGAGCTGTTTTTT. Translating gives CASSFDSWTGATGELFF.

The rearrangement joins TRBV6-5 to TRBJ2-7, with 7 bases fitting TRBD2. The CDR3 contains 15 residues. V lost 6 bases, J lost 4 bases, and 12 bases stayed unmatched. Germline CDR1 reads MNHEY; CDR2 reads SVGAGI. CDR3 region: CASSRGLGLAYEQYF. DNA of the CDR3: TGTGCCAGCAGCCGCGGACTAGGGCTGGCTTACGAGCAGTACTTC.

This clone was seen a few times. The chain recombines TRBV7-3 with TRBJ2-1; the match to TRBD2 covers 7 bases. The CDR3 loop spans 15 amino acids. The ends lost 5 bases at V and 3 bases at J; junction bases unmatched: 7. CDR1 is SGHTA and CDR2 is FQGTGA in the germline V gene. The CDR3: CASSDGLDFYNEQFF. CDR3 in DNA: TGTGCCAGCAGCGACGGACTAGACTTCTACAATGAGCAGTTCTTC.

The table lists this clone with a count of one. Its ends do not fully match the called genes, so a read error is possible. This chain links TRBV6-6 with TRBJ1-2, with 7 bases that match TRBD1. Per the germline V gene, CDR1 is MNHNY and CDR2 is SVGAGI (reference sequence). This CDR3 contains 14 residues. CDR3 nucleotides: TGTGCCGGCAGCATAACGCGGACAGGCTATGGCTACACCTTC. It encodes CAGSITRTGYGYTF.

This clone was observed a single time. The CDR3 spells CASSQVTGERNSPLHF. The CDR3 nucleotides read TGTGCCAGCAGCCAAGTGACAGGGGAACGAAATTCACCCCTCCACTTT. The chain carries TRBV4-2 and TRBJ1-6; 8 bases align to TRBD1. The V gene end was trimmed by 1 base and the J gene end by 7 bases; junction bases not matched to a gene: 6. The CDR3 runs to 16 residues. Germline V lookup: CDR1 LGHNA, CDR2 YNFKEQ.

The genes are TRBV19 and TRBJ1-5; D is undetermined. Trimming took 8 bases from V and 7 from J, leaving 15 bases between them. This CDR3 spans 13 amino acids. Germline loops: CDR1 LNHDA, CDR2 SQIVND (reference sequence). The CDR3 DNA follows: TGTGCCAGTGGTGAGGCACGTGACCAGCCCCAGCATTTT. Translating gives CASGEARDQPQHF.

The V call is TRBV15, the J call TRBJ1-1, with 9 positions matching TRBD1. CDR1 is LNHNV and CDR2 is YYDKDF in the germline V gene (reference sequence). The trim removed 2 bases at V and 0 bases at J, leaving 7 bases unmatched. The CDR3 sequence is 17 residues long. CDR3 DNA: TGTGCCACCAGCAGACCACACCGGGACAGGGTGAACACTGAAGCTTTCTTT. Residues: CATSRPHRDRVNTEAFF.

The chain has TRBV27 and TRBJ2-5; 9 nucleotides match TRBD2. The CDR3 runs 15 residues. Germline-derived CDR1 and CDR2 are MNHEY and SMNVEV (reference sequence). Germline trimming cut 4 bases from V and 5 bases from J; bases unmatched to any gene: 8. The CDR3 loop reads CASSSASGAVETQYF. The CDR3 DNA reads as TGTGCCAGCAGTTCGGCTAGCGGGGCGGTGGAGACCCAGTACTTC.

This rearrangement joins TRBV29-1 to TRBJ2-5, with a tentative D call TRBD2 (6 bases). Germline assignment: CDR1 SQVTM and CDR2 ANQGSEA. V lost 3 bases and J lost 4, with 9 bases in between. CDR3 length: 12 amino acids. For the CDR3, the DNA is TGCAGCGTTGAGTCGGGAGTAGAGACCCAGTACTTC. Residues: CSVESGVETQYF. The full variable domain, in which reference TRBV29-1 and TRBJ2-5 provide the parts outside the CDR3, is SAVISQKPSRDICQRGTSLTIQCQVDSQVTMMFWYRQQPGQSLTLIATANQGSEATYESGFVIDKFPISRPNLTFSTLTVSNMSPEDSSIYLCSVESGVETQYFGPGTRLLVL.

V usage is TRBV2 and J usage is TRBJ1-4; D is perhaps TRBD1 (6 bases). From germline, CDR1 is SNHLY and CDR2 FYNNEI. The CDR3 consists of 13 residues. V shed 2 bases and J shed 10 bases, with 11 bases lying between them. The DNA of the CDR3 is TGTGCCAGCAGTGAACAGGGGATTGGAAAACTGTTTTTT. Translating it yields CASSEQGIGKLFF.

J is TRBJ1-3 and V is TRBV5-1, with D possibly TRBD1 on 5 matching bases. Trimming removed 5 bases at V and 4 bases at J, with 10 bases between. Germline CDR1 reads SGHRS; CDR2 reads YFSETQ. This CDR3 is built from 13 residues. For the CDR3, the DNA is TGCGCCAGCAGACCAGGGTCCGGAAACACCATATATTTT. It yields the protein CASRPGSGNTIYF.

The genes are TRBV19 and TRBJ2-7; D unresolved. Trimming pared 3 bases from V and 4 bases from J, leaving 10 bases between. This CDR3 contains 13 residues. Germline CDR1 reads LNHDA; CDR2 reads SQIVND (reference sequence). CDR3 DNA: TGTGCCAGTAGTATTTCGACACCGTACGAGCAGTACTTC. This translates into CASSISTPYEQYF.